These T cell receptor beta chains were read from a single sample in a study of post-analysis software for immune sequencing data. TCRdb re-called the PCR reads through MiXCR, storing one row per CDR3 protein. Altogether 650,000 to 850,000 distinct CDR3 sequences are present, approximately 53% being singletons, with the ten largest covering about 4.5%. The source material was blood. Receptors were obtained from a girl under 18 with multiple sclerosis. The CDR3 runs from the conserved cysteine through the conserved F or W. A D gene is named only where the DNA matches it firmly. Expanded clones are given a class, and other clones once, few, many or no size at all.

size | J | V | D | CDR3 | DNA
NA | TRBJ2-6 | TRBV27 | NA | CASSFTGANVLTF | TGTGCCAGCAGCTTCACGGGGGCCAACGTCCTGACTTTC
NA | TRBJ2-3 | TRBV6-1 | NA | CASSATSGTTDTQYF | TGTGCCAGCAGCGCTACCTCGGGGACCACAGATACGCAGTATTTT
NA | TRBJ2-3 | TRBV6-5 | NA | CASTRLGASTDTQYF | TGTGCCAGCACCCGATTGGGAGCCTCCACAGATACGCAGTATTTT
NA | TRBJ2-2 | TRBV20-1 | NA | CSARGSSGAANTGELFF | TGCAGTGCTAGAGGGTCAAGCGGCGCCGCGAACACCGGGGAGCTGTTTTTT
NA | TRBJ2-1 | TRBV20-1 | NA | CSARDNGQGLNNEQFF | TGCAGTGCTAGAGATAACGGCCAGGGCCTCAACAATGAGCAGTTCTTC
NA | TRBJ2-1 | TRBV20-1 | TRBD2 | CSARALAGREQFF | TGCAGTGCTAGGGCTCTAGCGGGGCGTGAGCAGTTCTTC
NA | TRBJ2-5 | TRBV20-1 | TRBD1 | CSATRGRGETQYF | TGCAGTGCTACCAGGGGGCGCGGAGAGACCCAGTACTTC
NA | TRBJ2-7 | TRBV29-1 | TRBD2 | CSVAVWSGSSYEQYF | TGCAGCGTCGCTGTCTGGAGCGGGAGTTCCTACGAGCAGTACTTC
NA | TRBJ2-7 | TRBV12-3/TRBV12-4 | TRBD2 | CASSGLAGADEQYF | TGTGCCAGCAGTGGACTAGCGGGTGCTGACGAGCAGTACTTC
NA | TRBJ2-7 | TRBV3-1 | TRBD2 | CASSQGPAGDYEQYF | TGTGCCAGCAGCCAAGGGCCAGCGGGAGACTACGAGCAGTACTTC
NA | TRBJ2-5 | TRBV29-1 | TRBD2 | CSVPKGGRAMETQYF | TGCAGCGTGCCAAAGGGCGGGAGGGCCATGGAGACCCAGTACTTC
NA | TRBJ2-7 | TRBV29-1 | NA | CSVEDPDTMCYEQYF | TGCAGCGTTGAAGATCCTGACACAATGTGCTACGAGCAGTACTTC
NA | TRBJ2-5 | TRBV6-5 | TRBD1 | CASSYYGQGIQETQYF | TGTGCCAGCAGTTACTACGGACAGGGGATCCAAGAGACCCAGTACTTC
NA | TRBJ2-1 | TRBV7-2 | TRBD2 | CASSLGGGWNEQFF | TGTGCCAGCAGCTTAGGCGGGGGTTGGAATGAGCAGTTCTTC
NA | TRBJ2-1 | TRBV20-1 | NA | CSARSPWTNYNEQFF | TGCAGTGCTAGATCCCCCTGGACTAATTACAATGAGCAGTTCTTC
NA | TRBJ2-3 | TRBV5-1 | TRBD2 | CASSPGLAGAPDTQYF | TGCGCCAGCAGCCCGGGACTAGCGGGAGCCCCGGATACGCAGTATTTT
NA | TRBJ2-2 | TRBV15 | NA | CATSRGRDTGELFF | TGTGCCACCAGCAGAGGGCGGGACACCGGGGAGCTGTTTTTT
NA | TRBJ2-7 | TRBV5-1 | NA | CASTPGWETYEQYF | TGCGCCAGCACCCCAGGGTGGGAAACCTACGAGCAGTACTTC
NA | TRBJ2-3 | TRBV29-1 | TRBD2 | CSVEAGGGGTDTQYF | TGCAGCGTTGAAGCGGGAGGGGGGGGCACAGATACGCAGTATTTT
few | TRBJ2-5 | TRBV2 | NA | CASSLRGNQETQYF | TGTGCCAGCAGTCTTAGGGGAAACCAAGAGACCCAGTACTTC
NA | TRBJ1-2 | TRBV15 | NA | CATSRDEGRNGYTF | TGTGCCACCAGCAGAGATGAGGGGAGGAATGGCTACACCTTC
few | TRBJ2-3 | TRBV9 | NA | CASSVGLDAQYF | TGTGCCAGCAGCGTAGGGTTAGATGCGCAGTATTTT
once | TRBJ2-3 | TRBV29-1 | NA | CSVVPGRWTDTQYF | TGCAGCGTTGTTCCGGGCCGGTGGACAGATACGCAGTATTTT
NA | TRBJ2-3 | TRBV12-3/TRBV12-4 | TRBD2 | CASSSWTSGSRWDTRYF | TGTGCCAGCAGTTCGTGGACTAGCGGCTCCCGATGGGATACGCGGTATTTT
NA | TRBJ2-7 | TRBV10-3 | NA | CAIRDPGRPEQYF | TGTGCCATCAGGGACCCGGGACGCCCCGAGCAGTACTTC
once | TRBJ2-3 | TRBV5-1 | NA | CASSSGPGTSTDTQYF | TGCGCCAGCAGCTCAGGTCCAGGAACTAGCACAGATACGCAGTATTTT
few | TRBJ2-4 | TRBV5-6 | NA | CASSLDPGPKNIQYF | TGTGCCAGCAGCTTGGATCCCGGGCCAAAAAACATTCAGTACTTC
few | TRBJ1-5 | TRBV2 | NA | CASSESRANRQPRHF | TGTGCCAGCAGTGAGAGTAGGGCCAACAGACAGCCCCGGCATTTT
NA | TRBJ2-4 | TRBV27 | TRBD2 | CASSSTSGGSRSYIQYF | TGTGCCAGCAGTTCGACTAGCGGGGGGTCCAGATCGTACATTCAGTACTTC
NA | TRBJ2-7 | TRBV6-6 | TRBD2 | CASSYSGLAGIFNEQYF | TGTGCCAGCAGTTACTCGGGGCTAGCGGGGATCTTCAACGAGCAGTACTTC
few | TRBJ2-5 | TRBV2 | TRBD2 | CAWKASGIQETQYF | TGTGCCTGGAAGGCTAGCGGGATTCAGGAGACCCAGTACTTC
NA | TRBJ1-1 | TRBV29-1 | NA | CSVEDLPGANTEAFF | TGCAGCGTTGAAGATCTGCCGGGGGCGAACACTGAAGCTTTCTTT
NA | TRBJ2-3 | TRBV5-1 | TRBD2 | CASSLAAGLAGGRSDTQYF | TGCGCCAGCAGCTTGGCCGCCGGACTAGCGGGGGGGCGGTCAGATACGCAGTATTTT
NA | TRBJ2-5 | TRBV3-1 | NA | CASSQLTETQYF | TGTGCCAGCAGCCAATTGACAGAGACCCAGTACTTC
NA | TRBJ2-3 | TRBV7-3 | TRBD2 | CASSLRAGGVTDTQYF | TGTGCCAGCAGCTTAAGGGCCGGGGGGGTCACAGATACGCAGTATTTT
NA | TRBJ2-1 | TRBV29-1 | NA | CSQRAGLYNEQFF | TGCAGCCAAAGGGCGGGCCTCTACAATGAGCAGTTCTTC
few | TRBJ2-1 | TRBV5-1 | NA | CASSLMSFSYNEQFF | TGCGCCAGCAGCTTAATGAGCTTCTCCTACAATGAGCAGTTCTTC
NA | TRBJ1-2 | TRBV20-1 | TRBD1 | CSAARQGANYGYTF | TGCAGTGCTGCCCGACAGGGTGCTAACTATGGCTACACCTTC
NA | TRBJ2-1 | TRBV20-1 | TRBD2 | CSANGLAGVSSYNEQFF | TGCAGTGCTAACGGACTAGCGGGCGTGAGCTCCTACAATGAGCAGTTCTTC
NA | TRBJ2-7 | TRBV6-5 | NA | CASSYRGVGQTYEQYF | TGTGCCAGCAGTTATCGCGGGGTGGGCCAAACCTACGAGCAGTACTTC
NA | TRBJ2-7 | TRBV7-3 | TRBD1 | CASSLQTGGYEQYF | TGTGCCAGCAGCTTACAGACAGGGGGCTACGAGCAGTACTTC
NA | TRBJ1-2 | TRBV7-8 | NA | CASRSLGGYTF | TGTGCCAGCAGGAGTCTGGGGGGCTACACCTTC
NA | TRBJ1-2 | TRBV5-1 | NA | CASSGSGTQNGYTF | TGCGCCAGCAGCGGATCCGGGACCCAGAATGGCTACACCTTC